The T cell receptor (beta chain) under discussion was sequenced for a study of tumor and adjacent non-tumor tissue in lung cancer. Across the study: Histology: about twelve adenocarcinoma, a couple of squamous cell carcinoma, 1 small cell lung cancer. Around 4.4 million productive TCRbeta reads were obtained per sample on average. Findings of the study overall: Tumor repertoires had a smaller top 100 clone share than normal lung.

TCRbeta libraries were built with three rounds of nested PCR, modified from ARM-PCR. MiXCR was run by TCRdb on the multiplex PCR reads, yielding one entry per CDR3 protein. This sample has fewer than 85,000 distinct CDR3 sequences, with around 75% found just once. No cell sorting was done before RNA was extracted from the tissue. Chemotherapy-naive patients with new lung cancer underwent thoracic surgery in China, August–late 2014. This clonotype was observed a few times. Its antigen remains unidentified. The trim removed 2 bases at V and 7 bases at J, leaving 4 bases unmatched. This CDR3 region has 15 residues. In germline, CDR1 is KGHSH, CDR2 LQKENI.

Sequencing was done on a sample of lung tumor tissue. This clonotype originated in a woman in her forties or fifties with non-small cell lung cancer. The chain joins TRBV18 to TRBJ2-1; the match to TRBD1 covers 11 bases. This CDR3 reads CASSPSGTGGNEQFF. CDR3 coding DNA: TGTGCCAGCTCACCATCGGGGACAGGGGGAAATGAGCAGTTCTTC.